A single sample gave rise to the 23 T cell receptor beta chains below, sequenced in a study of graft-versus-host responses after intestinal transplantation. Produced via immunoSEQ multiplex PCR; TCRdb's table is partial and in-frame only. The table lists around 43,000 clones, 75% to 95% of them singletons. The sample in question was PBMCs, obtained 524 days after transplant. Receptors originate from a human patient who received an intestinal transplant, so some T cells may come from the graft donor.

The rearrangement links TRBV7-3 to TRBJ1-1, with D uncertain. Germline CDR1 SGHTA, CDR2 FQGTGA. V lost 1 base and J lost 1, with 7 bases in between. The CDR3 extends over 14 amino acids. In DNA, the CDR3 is TGTGCCAGCAGCTTAATCGCCGGGAACACTGAAGCTTTCTTT. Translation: CASSLIAGNTEAFF. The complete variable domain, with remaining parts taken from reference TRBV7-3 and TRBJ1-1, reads GAGVSQTPSNKVTEKGKYVELRCDPISGHTALYWYRQSLGQGPEFLIYFQGTGAADDSGLPNDRFFAVRPEGSVSTLKIQRTERGDSAVYLCASSLIAGNTEAFFGQGTRLTVV.

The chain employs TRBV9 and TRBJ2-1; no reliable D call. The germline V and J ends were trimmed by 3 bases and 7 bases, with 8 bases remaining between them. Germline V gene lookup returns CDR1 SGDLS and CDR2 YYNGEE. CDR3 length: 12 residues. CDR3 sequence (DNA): TGTGCCAGCAGCGGGCCCGGGAATGAGCAGTTCTTC. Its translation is CASSGPGNEQFF.

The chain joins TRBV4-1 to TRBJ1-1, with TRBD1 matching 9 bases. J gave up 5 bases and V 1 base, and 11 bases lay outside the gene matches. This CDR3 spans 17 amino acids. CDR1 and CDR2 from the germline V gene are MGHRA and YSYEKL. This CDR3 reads CASSQVVTGGRGTEAFF. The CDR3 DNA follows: TGCGCCAGCAGCCAAGTGGTGACAGGGGGAAGAGGGACTGAAGCTTTCTTT.

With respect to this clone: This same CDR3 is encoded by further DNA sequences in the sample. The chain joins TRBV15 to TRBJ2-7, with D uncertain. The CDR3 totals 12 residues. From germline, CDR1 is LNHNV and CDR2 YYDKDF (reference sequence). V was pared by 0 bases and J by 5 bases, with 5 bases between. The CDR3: CATSRDTNEQYF. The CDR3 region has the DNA TGTGCCACCAGCAGAGATACAAACGAGCAGTACTTC. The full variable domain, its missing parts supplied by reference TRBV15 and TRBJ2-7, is DAMVIQNPRYQVTQFGKPVTLSCSQTLNHNVMYWYQQKSSQAPKLLFHYYDKDFNNEADTPDNFQSRRPNTSFCFLDIRSPGLGDTAMYLCATSRDTNEQYFGPGTRLTVT.

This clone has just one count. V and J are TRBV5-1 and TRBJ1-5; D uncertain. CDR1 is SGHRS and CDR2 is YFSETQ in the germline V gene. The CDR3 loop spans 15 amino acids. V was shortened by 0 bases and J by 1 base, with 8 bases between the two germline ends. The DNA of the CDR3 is TGCGCCAGCAGCTTGGGGGGTGGGAGCAATCAGCCCCAGCATTTT. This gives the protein CASSLGGGSNQPQHF.

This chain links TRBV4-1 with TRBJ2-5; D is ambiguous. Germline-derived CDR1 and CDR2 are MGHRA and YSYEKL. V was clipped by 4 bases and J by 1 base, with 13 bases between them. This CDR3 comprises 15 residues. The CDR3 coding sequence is TGCGCCAGCAGCCTTACGGGCAGTCCCCAAGAGACCCAGTACTTC. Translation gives CASSLTGSPQETQYF.

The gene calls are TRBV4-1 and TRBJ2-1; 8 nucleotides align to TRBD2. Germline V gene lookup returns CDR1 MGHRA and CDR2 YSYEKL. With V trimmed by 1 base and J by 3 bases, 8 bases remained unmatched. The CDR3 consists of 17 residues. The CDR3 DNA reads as TGCGCCAGCAGCCAAGCGGAGCGGCGGGAGGTCTACAATGAGCAGTTCTTC. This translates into CASSQAERREVYNEQFF.

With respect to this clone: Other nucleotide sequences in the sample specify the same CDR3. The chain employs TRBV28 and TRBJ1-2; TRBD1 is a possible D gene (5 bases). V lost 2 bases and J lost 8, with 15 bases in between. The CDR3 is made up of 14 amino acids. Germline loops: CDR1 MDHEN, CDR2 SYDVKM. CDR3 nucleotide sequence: TGTGCCAGCAGTTTACCAGGGTTCGAGGGAGGCTACACCTTC. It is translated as CASSLPGFEGGYTF.

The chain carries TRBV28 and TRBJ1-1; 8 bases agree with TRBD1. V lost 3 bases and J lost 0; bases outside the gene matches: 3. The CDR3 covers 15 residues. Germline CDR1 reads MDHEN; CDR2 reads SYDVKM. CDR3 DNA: TGTGCCAGCAGTTTGGGGGACAGGTTGAACACTGAAGCTTTCTTT. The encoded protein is CASSLGDRLNTEAFF.

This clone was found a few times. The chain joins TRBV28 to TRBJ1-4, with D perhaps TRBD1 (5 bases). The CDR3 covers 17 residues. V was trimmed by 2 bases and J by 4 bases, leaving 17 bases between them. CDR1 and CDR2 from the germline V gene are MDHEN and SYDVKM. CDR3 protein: CASSLNGGGSGNEKLFF. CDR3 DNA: TGTGCCAGCAGTTTAAATGGCGGGGGATCGGGTAATGAAAAACTGTTTTTT.

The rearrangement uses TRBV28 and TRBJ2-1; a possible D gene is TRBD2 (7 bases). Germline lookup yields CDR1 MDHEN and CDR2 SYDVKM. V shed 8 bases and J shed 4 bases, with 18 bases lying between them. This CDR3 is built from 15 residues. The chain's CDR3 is CASLMGGGTYNEQFF. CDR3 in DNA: TGTGCCAGCCTTATGGGGGGGGGCACATACAATGAGCAGTTCTTC.

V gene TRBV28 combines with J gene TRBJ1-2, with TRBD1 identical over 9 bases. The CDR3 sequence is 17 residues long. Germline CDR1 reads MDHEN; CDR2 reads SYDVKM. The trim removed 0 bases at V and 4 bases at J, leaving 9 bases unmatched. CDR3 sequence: CASSLWGPGQGGYGYTF. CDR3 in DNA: TGTGCCAGCAGTTTATGGGGACCGGGACAGGGTGGCTATGGCTACACCTTC.

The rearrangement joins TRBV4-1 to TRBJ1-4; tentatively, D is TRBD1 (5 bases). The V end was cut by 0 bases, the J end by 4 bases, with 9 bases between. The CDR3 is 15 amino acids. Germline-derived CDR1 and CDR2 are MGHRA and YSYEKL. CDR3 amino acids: CASSQDVGGNEKLFF. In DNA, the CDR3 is TGCGCCAGCAGCCAAGATGTCGGGGGTAATGAAAAACTGTTTTTT.

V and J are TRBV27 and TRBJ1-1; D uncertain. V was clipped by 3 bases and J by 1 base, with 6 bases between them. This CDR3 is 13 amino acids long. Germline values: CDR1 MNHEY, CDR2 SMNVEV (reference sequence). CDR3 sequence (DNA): TGTGCCAGCAGTTTGAAAACGAACACTGAAGCTTTCTTT. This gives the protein CASSLKTNTEAFF.

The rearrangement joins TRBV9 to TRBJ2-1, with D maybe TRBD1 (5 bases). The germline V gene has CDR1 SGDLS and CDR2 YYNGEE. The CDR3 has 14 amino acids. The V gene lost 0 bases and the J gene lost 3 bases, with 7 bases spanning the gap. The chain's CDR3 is CASSVGGHYNEQFF. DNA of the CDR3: TGTGCCAGCAGCGTAGGCGGACACTACAATGAGCAGTTCTTC.

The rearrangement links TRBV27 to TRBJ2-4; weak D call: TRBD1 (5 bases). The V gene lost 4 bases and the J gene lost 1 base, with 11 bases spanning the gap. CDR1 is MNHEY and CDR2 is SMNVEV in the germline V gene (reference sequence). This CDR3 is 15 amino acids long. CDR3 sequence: CASSSKQAAKNIQYF. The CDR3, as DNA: TGTGCCAGCAGTTCCAAACAGGCGGCCAAAAACATTCAGTACTTC.

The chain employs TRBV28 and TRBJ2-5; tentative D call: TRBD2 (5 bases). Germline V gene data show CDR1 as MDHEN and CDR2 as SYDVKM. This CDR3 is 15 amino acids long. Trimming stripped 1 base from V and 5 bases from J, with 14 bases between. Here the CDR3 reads CASSLSGLLGETQYF. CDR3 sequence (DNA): TGTGCCAGCAGTTTATCTGGACTCCTAGGGGAGACCCAGTACTTC.

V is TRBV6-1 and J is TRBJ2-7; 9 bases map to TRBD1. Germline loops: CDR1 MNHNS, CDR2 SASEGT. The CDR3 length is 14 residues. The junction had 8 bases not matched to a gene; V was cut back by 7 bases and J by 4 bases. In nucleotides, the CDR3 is TGTGCCAGCACCTGGGGACAGGGAGGTTACGAGCAGTACTTC. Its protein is CASTWGQGGYEQYF.

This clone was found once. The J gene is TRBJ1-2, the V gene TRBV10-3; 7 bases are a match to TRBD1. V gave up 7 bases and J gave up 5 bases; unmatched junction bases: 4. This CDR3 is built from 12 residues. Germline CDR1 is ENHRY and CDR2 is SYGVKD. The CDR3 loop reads CAITRDRYGYTF. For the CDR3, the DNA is TGTGCCATCACCCGGGACAGATATGGCTACACCTTC.

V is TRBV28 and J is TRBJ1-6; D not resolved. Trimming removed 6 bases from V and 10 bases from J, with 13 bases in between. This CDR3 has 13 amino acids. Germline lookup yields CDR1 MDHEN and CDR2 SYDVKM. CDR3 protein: CASRGQIDSPLHF. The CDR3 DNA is TGTGCCAGCAGAGGGCAGATTGACTCACCCCTCCACTTT.

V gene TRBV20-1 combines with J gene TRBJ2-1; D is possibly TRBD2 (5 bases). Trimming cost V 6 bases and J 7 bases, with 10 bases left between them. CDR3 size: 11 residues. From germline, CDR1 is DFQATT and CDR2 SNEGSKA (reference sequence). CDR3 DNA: TGCAGTGCCTTACTAGTAAATGAGCAGTTCTTC. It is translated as CSALLVNEQFF.

CDR3 residues: CASSYGGGPQETQYF. The CDR3 DNA reads as TGTGCCAGCAGTTACGGCGGGGGACCGCAGGAGACCCAGTACTTC. This chain uses TRBV6-5 with TRBJ2-5, with 7 bases lining up with TRBD2. The germline V gene encodes CDR1 MNHEY and CDR2 SVGAGI. The CDR3 extends over 15 amino acids. V shed 2 bases, J shed 5 bases, and the junction held 8 bases outside the gene matches.

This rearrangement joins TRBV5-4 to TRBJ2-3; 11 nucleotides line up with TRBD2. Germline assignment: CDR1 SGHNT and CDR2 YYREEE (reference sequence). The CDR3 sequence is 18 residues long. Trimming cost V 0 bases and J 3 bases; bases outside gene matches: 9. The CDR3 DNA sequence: TGTGCCAGCAGCTTGGAATTAGCGGGAGGGCCAGGGACAGATACGCAGTATTTT. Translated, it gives CASSLELAGGPGTDTQYF.